This T cell receptor (beta chain) comes out of a study of memory CD4+ T cells and cytomegalovirus serostatus. Single viable CD3+CD4+CD8-CD45RO+ cells were sorted as the memory CD4+ T cells. Some clones are missing from TCRdb's copy, which holds only in-frame ones; the method was immunoSEQ multiplex PCR. This sample yields tens of thousands of clones, of which 70% to 85% are seen a single time; over 4.5% belongs to the top ten. CDR1 and CDR2 (germline): SGHRS, YFSETQ. The CDR3 sequence is 16 residues long. V lost 5 bases, J lost 4 bases, and 18 bases lay in between. The material sequenced was memory CD4+ T cells from blood. The chain employs TRBV5-1 and TRBJ1-4, with D maybe TRBD1 (6 bases). The receptor's source is an adult in good health and CMV-seropositive. The chain's CDR3 is CASSRGSGRGNEKLFF. The CDR3 DNA reads as TGCGCCAGCAGTCGGGGGAGCGGCAGGGGTAATGAAAAACTGTTTTTT.